The 22 T cell receptor beta chains reported below all come from one sample, sequenced in a study of yellow fever vaccine responses in identical twins. TCRdb redid the calling of the RT-PCR reads with MiXCR, one entry per CDR3 protein. The sample gives about 19,000 distinct CDR3 sequences, approximately 70% of which show up once; about 2.4% is in the top ten. Material: T cells from blood (PBMCs), unsorted or a sorted subset (not recorded which), obtained before or after yellow fever vaccination (not recorded which). The receptors here all came from a woman between 18 and 29 years old who received the yellow fever vaccine.

This chain joins TRBV1 and TRBJ2-1; no check of the table's D call, TRBD1, against the DNA was made. TRBV1 is shown as a pseudogene. The CDR3 loop spans 16 amino acids. CDR3 protein: CTSSQRGGESYNEQFF. In DNA, the CDR3 is TGCACCAGCAGCCAAAGGGGGGGTGAGTCCTACAATGAGCAGTTCTTC.

This clonotype showed up just a few times. The J gene is TRBJ2-1, the V gene TRBV12-3 or TRBV12-4; 12 bases are shared with TRBD1. The V and J ends lost 7 bases and 1 base, in that order; junction bases with no gene match: 11. The CDR3 loop spans 18 amino acids. The CDR3: CASTRGQGAVGSYNEQFF. The CDR3 bases are TGTGCCAGCACCCGGGGACAGGGGGCAGTCGGGTCCTACAATGAGCAGTTCTTC.

The chain combines TRBV4-1 with TRBJ2-1; D unclear. The CDR3 consists of 15 residues. Trimming took 0 bases from V and 2 from J, leaving 8 bases between them. Germline V gene data show CDR1 as MGHRA and CDR2 as YSYEKL. The CDR3 reads CASSQESLAYNEQFF. CDR3 nucleotide sequence: TGCGCCAGCAGCCAAGAGTCCTTAGCCTACAATGAGCAGTTCTTC.

The genes are TRBV11-2 and TRBJ1-1; maybe TRBD1 (5 bases). Germline loops: CDR1 SGHAT, CDR2 FQNNGV. Trimming stripped 3 bases from V and 8 bases from J, with 16 bases between. CDR3 length equals 14 residues. Here the CDR3 DNA reads TGTGCCAGCAGCTTCCTCAGCGGGACTCAGGAAGCTTTCTTT. This gives the protein CASSFLSGTQEAFF.

The gene calls are TRBV23-1 and TRBJ2-1, with TRBD1 identical over 11 bases. TRBV23-1 is labeled an ORF, and its function is uncertain. The CDR3 is made up of 17 amino acids. V dropped 3 bases and J dropped 5; count of bases not matched to a gene: 9. The CDR3 reads CASSHPRGQGANNEQFF. The CDR3 nucleotides read TGCGCCAGCAGTCACCCCAGAGGACAGGGGGCGAACAATGAGCAGTTCTTC.

This clonotype occurred a few times. The CDR3 DNA reads as TGTGCCAGCAGCCAAGCAAGAGCGGGGAATGAGCAGTTCTTC. Translated, it gives CASSQARAGNEQFF. The gene calls are TRBV3-1 and TRBJ2-1, with 7 bases lining up with TRBD2. V lost 1 base and J lost 7; bases outside the gene matches: 4. Germline V gene lookup returns CDR1 LGHDT and CDR2 YNNKEL (reference sequence). CDR3 length equals 14 residues.

The chain is built from TRBV29-1 and TRBJ2-1; 14 bases line up with TRBD2. This CDR3 is 18 amino acids long. Trimming cost V 3 bases and J 0 bases; bases outside gene matches: 7. Germline V gene data show CDR1 as SQVTM and CDR2 as ANQGSEA. The CDR3 nucleotides read TGCAGCGTTGAGGGACTAGCGGGAGCATTAAGCTCCTACAATGAGCAGTTCTTC. Amino acid sequence: CSVEGLAGALSSYNEQFF.

This chain joins TRBV20-1 and TRBJ2-7; D remains ambiguous. Trimming cost V 0 bases and J 2 bases, with 11 bases left between them. The V gene's germline CDR1 is DFQATT and CDR2 SNEGSKA (reference sequence). The CDR3 covers 14 residues. The chain's CDR3 is CSARDHELAYEQYF. The CDR3 nucleotides read TGCAGTGCTAGAGATCACGAGTTAGCCTACGAGCAGTACTTC.

This chain connects TRBV18 to TRBJ2-4; maybe TRBD1 (5 bases). The CDR3 sequence is 16 residues long. Per the germline V gene, CDR1 is KGHSH and CDR2 is LQKENI. V was shortened by 5 bases and J by 1 base, with 15 bases between the two germline ends. The CDR3: CASSTTASSAKNIQYF. DNA of the CDR3: TGTGCCAGCTCAACGACAGCGTCGAGTGCCAAAAACATTCAGTACTTC.

The V gene is TRBV15, the J gene TRBJ2-1; no clear D gene. The CDR3 is made up of 13 amino acids. Trimming left V 8 bases short and J 2 bases short, with 10 bases between. The germline V gene has CDR1 LNHNV and CDR2 YYDKDF (reference sequence). The CDR3 reads CATGRVPYNEQFF. CDR3 sequence (DNA): TGTGCCACCGGTAGAGTCCCCTACAATGAGCAGTTCTTC.

The chain is built from TRBV29-1 and TRBJ2-3; TRBD2 matches 7 bases. Germline CDR1 SQVTM, CDR2 ANQGSEA. The CDR3 extends over 13 amino acids. The junction had 4 bases not matched to a gene; V was cut back by 3 bases and J by 4 bases. The CDR3 DNA sequence: TGCAGCGTTGATAGCGGGCCGTCAGATACGCAGTATTTT. Protein sequence: CSVDSGPSDTQYF.

This chain links TRBV12-3 or TRBV12-4 with TRBJ2-1; TRBD1 agrees at 9 bases. V lost 3 bases, J lost 15 bases, and 3 bases stayed unmatched. CDR3 size: 11 residues. CDR3 sequence (DNA): TGTGCCAGCAGTTTGGGACAGGGTTCGTTCTTC. This encodes CASSLGQGSFF.

The genes are TRBV4-1 and TRBJ2-1; D is perhaps TRBD1 or TRBD2 (5 bases each). Trimming took off 0 bases at V and 8 bases at J, with 14 bases between the two ends. The CDR3 extends over 15 amino acids. Germline CDR1 and CDR2: MGHRA and YSYEKL. The CDR3 spells CASSQEGDPWDEQFF. CDR3 sequence (DNA): TGCGCCAGCAGCCAAGAAGGGGACCCCTGGGATGAGCAGTTCTTC.

This clonotype has a handful of counts. The chain couples TRBV13 to TRBJ1-2; no firm D call. V was shortened by 0 bases and J by 0 bases, with 11 bases between the two germline ends. Germline V gene data show CDR1 as PRHDT and CDR2 as FYEKMQ (reference sequence). The CDR3 has 16 amino acids. CDR3 sequence reads: CASSLGHVTPNYGYTF. In DNA, the CDR3 is TGTGCCAGCAGCTTAGGCCACGTGACCCCTAACTATGGCTACACCTTC.

This clonotype was seen a single time. The chain combines TRBV11-1 with TRBJ2-1; TRBD1 might be the D (5 bases). Germline lookup yields CDR1 SGHAT and CDR2 FQDESV (reference sequence). V gave up 6 bases and J gave up 0 bases, with 12 bases separating them. The CDR3 contains 15 residues. CDR3: CASRDRLTSYNEQFF. As DNA, the CDR3 is TGTGCCAGCAGAGACAGACTCACCTCCTACAATGAGCAGTTCTTC.

The table lists this clonotype with a count of one. The CDR3 nucleotides are TGTGCCAGCAGTACGACAGGGGCTGAAGCTTTCTTT. It specifies CASSTTGAEAFF. V usage is TRBV7-2 and J usage is TRBJ1-1; 8 nucleotides match TRBD1. The CDR3 spans 12 residues. Germline V gene sequence: CDR1 SGHTA, CDR2 FQGNSA. After removal of 6 bases from V and 6 bases from J, the junction contained 3 bases not matched to a gene.

This chain connects TRBV7-3 to TRBJ2-2; D could derive from TRBD1 or TRBD2 (5 bases each). The CDR3 is 17 residues long. The germline V gene has CDR1 SGHTA and CDR2 FQGTGA. V was trimmed by 0 bases and J by 0 bases, leaving 11 bases between them. The CDR3 loop reads CASSLTWDATNTGELFF. In DNA form, the CDR3 reads TGTGCCAGCAGCTTAACTTGGGACGCCACGAACACCGGGGAGCTGTTTTTT.

V gene TRBV20-1 combines with J gene TRBJ1-4; D is possibly TRBD1 (6 bases). Germline V gene sequence: CDR1 DFQATT, CDR2 SNEGSKA (reference sequence). The CDR3 is 13 amino acids. V shed 3 bases and J shed 2 bases, with 7 bases lying between them. CDR3 nucleotides: TGCAGTGCTAGGGGGGCGACTAATGAAAAACTGTTTTTT. Encoded protein: CSARGATNEKLFF.

This rearrangement joins TRBV2 to TRBJ2-1; D unresolved. V was clipped by 7 bases and J by 10 bases, with 17 bases between them. From germline, CDR1 is SNHLY and CDR2 FYNNEI. The CDR3 totals 13 residues. CDR3 amino acids: CASTSLGLGEQFF. CDR3 sequence (DNA): TGTGCCAGCACTTCACTCGGGTTAGGAGAGCAGTTCTTC.

J is TRBJ1-3 and V is TRBV18, with D hard to call. This CDR3 has 16 amino acids. Germline loops: CDR1 KGHSH, CDR2 LQKENI. V dropped 3 bases and J dropped 0 bases, with 12 bases sitting between them. CDR3 loop: CASSPNPISSGNTIYF. CDR3 nucleotides: TGTGCCAGCTCACCGAACCCCATAAGCTCTGGAAACACCATATATTTT.

The chain employs TRBV5-4 and TRBJ2-2; TRBD2 agrees at 7 bases. The CDR3 runs to 15 residues. Germline CDR1 and CDR2: SGHNT and YYREEE (reference sequence). Germline trimming cut 2 bases from V and 5 bases from J; bases unmatched to any gene: 6. This CDR3 is CASSFGRGFTGELFF. The DNA for the CDR3 is TGTGCCAGCAGCTTCGGGCGGGGGTTTACCGGGGAGCTGTTTTTT.

The V call is TRBV15, the J call TRBJ2-5, with 10 bases matching TRBD1. Germline V gene sequence: CDR1 LNHNV, CDR2 YYDKDF (reference sequence). The CDR3 contains 16 residues. With V trimmed by 3 bases and J by 4 bases, 8 bases remained unmatched. Here the CDR3 DNA reads TGTGCCACCAGCAGCAACGACAGGGGGCGCTTAGAGACCCAGTACTTC. It specifies CATSSNDRGRLETQYF.